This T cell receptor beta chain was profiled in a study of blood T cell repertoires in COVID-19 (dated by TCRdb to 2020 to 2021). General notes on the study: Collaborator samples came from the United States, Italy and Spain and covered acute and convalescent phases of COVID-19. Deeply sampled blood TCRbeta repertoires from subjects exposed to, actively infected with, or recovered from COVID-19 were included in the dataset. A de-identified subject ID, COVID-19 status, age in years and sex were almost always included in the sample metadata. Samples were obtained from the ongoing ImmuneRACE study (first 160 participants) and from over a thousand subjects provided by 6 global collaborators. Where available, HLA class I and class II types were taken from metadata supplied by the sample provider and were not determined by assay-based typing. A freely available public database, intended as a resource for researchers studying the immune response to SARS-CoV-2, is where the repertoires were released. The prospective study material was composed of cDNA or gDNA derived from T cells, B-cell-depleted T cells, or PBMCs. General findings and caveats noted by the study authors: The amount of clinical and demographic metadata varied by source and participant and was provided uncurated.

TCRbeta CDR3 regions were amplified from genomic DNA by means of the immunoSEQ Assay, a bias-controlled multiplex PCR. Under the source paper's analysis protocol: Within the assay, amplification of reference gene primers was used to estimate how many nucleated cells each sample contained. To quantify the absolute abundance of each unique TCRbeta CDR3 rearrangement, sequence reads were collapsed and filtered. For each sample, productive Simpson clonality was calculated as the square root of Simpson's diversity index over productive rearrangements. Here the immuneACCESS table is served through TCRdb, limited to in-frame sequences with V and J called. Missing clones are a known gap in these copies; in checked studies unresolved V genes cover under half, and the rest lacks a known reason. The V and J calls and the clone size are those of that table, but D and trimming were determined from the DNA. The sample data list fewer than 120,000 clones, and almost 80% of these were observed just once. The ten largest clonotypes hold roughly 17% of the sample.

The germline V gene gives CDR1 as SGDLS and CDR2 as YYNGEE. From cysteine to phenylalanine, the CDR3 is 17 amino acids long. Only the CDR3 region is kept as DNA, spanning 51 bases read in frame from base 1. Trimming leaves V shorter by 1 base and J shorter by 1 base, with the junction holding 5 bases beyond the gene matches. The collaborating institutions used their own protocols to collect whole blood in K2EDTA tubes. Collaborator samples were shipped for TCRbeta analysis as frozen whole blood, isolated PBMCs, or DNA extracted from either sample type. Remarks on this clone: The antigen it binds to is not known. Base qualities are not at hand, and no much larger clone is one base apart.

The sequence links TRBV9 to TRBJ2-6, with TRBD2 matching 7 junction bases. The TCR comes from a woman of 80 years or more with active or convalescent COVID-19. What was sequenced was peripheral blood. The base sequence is TGTGCCAGCAGCGTAAGGTTGGGGGGGTCTGGGGCCAACGTCCTGACTTTC. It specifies CASSVRLGGSGANVLTF.